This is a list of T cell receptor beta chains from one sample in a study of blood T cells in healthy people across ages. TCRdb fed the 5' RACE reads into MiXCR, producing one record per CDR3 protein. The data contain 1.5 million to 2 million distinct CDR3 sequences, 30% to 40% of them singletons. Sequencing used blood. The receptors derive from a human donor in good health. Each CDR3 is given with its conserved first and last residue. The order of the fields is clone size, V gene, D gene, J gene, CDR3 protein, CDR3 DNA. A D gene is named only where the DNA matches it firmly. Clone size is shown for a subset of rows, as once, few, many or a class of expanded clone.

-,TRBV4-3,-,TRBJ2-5,CASSRRSFEETQYF,TGCGCCAGCAGCCGTAGGTCCTTCGAAGAGACCCAGTACTTC
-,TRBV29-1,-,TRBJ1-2,CSVPGGAYGYTF,TGCAGCGTACCGGGAGGGGCCTATGGCTACACCTTC
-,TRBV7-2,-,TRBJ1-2,CASSLVRQDGYTF,TGTGCCAGCAGCTTAGTCCGCCAGGATGGCTACACCTTC
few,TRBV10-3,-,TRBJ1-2,CAISDLSGAGDGYTF,TGTGCCATCAGTGACCTCTCGGGGGCAGGGGATGGCTACACCTTC
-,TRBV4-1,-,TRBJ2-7,CASSQDPGSPAYEQYF,TGCGCCAGCAGCCAAGATCCTGGGTCCCCAGCCTACGAGCAGTACTTC
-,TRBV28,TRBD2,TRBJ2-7,CASSPRGGRYIYEQYF,TGTGCCAGCAGCCCCCGCGGGGGGCGGTATATCTACGAGCAGTACTTC
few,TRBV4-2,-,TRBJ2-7,CASSQDNSGTNYEQYF,TGTGCCAGCAGCCAAGATAACAGCGGGACAAACTACGAGCAGTACTTC
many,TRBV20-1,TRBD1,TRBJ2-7,CSSQGAYEQYF,TGCAGTTCACAGGGGGCCTACGAGCAGTACTTC
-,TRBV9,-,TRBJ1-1,CASSDPRAGTEAFF,TGTGCCAGCAGCGATCCCAGGGCTGGGACTGAAGCTTTCTTT
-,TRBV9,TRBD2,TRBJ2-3,CASLSGDDTDTQYF,TGTGCCAGTTTGAGCGGGGACGACACAGATACGCAGTATTTT
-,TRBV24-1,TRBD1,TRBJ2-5,CATSDSAGTAQETQYF,TGTGCCACCAGTGACTCAGCCGGGACAGCCCAAGAGACCCAGTACTTC
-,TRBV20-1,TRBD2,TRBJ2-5,CSAREERGGREQYF,TGCAGTGCTAGAGAAGAGCGGGGGGGCCGGGAGCAGTACTTC
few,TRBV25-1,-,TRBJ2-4,CASSELRDLSNIQYF,TGTGCCAGCAGTGAATTAAGGGACCTGTCAAACATTCAGTACTTC
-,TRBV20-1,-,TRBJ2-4,CSAKIGEVDDIQYF,TGCAGTGCTAAGATCGGGGAGGTCGATGACATTCAGTACTTC
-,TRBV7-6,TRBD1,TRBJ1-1,CASSSHPGQIEGTEAFF,TGTGCCAGCAGCTCACACCCGGGACAGATTGAAGGCACTGAAGCTTTCTTT
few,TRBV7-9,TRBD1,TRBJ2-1,CASSPGQVSSYNEQFF,TGTGCCAGCAGCCCGGGACAGGTGAGCTCCTACAATGAGCAGTTCTTC
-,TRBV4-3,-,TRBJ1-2,CASSQDVYRANYGYTF,TGCGCCAGCAGCCAAGATGTTTACAGGGCGAACTATGGCTACACCTTC
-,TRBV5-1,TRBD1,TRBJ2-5,CASSLEATGAVETQYF,TGCGCCAGCAGCTTGGAAGCGACAGGGGCGGTGGAGACCCAGTACTTC
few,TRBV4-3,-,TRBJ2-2,CASSHATGELFF,TGCGCCAGCAGCCACGCTACCGGGGAGCTGTTTTTT
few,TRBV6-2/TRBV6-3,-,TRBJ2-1,CASSPTESSYNEQFF,TGTGCCAGCAGTCCAACTGAGAGCTCCTACAATGAGCAGTTCTTC
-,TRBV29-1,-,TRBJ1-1,CSVEDLVRAEAFF,TGCAGCGTTGAAGATCTTGTAAGGGCTGAAGCTTTCTTT
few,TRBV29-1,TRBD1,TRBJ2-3,CSVYTWDRGTDTQYF,TGCAGCGTTTACACTTGGGACAGGGGCACAGATACGCAGTATTTT
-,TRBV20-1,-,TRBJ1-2,CSGMAGSNGHTF,TGCAGTGGAATGGCAGGGTCTAATGGCCACACCTTC
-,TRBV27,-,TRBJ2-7,CASSLRQGGNEQYF,TGTGCCAGCAGTTTGCGTCAGGGAGGCAACGAGCAGTACTTC
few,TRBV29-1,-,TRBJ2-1,CSGLETGLAYNEQFF,TGCAGCGGCCTCGAGACGGGCCTTGCCTACAATGAGCAGTTCTTC
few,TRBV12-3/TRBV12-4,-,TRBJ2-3,CATSRTDTQYF,TGTGCTACCAGCCGCACAGATACGCAGTATTTT
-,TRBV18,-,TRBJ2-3,CASSPLEKDTQYF,TGTGCCAGCTCGCCGCTAGAAAAAGATACGCAGTATTTT
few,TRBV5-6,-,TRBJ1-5,CASSLEAGGQPQHF,TGTGCCAGCAGCTTGGAAGCCGGGGGTCAGCCCCAGCATTTT
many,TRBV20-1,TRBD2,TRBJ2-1,CSATQDSGGPLGSYNEQFF,TGCAGTGCTACCCAGGATAGCGGGGGACCACTCGGGTCCTACAATGAGCAGTTCTTC
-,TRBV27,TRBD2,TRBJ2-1,CASSFRRGANNEQFF,TGTGCCAGCAGTTTCCGGCGGGGGGCGAACAATGAGCAGTTCTTC
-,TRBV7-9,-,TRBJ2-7,CASILNPQGGEQYF,TGTGCCAGCATCTTAAACCCCCAGGGGGGCGAGCAGTACTTC
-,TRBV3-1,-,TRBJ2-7,CASSPLGGTPYEQYF,TGTGCCAGCAGCCCCCTAGGGGGTACGCCCTACGAGCAGTACTTC
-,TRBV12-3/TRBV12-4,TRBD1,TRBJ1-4,CASSPWTGPNEKLFF,TGTGCCAGCAGTCCTTGGACAGGACCCAATGAAAAACTGTTTTTT
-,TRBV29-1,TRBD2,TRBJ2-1,CSVELPRGGGALAGNEQFF,TGCAGCGTTGAACTTCCTCGGGGCGGGGGGGCCTTAGCAGGCAATGAGCAGTTCTTC
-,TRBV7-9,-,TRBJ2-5,CASSLDDRGWDQETQYF,TGTGCCAGCAGCCTTGATGATAGAGGATGGGACCAAGAGACCCAGTACTTC
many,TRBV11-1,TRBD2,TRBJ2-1,CASSPGTSGRNEQFF,TGTGCCAGCAGCCCCGGGACTAGCGGACGCAATGAGCAGTTCTTC
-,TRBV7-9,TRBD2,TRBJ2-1,CASSLTSGGVGNEQFF,TGTGCCAGCAGCTTGACGAGCGGGGGGGTTGGGAATGAGCAGTTCTTC
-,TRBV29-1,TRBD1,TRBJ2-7,CSVRGGPDGEQYF,TGCAGCGTCAGAGGGGGCCCGGACGGCGAGCAGTACTTC
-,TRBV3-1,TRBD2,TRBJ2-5,CASSRVLAGQETQYF,TGTGCCAGCAGCCGCGTCCTAGCGGGGCAAGAGACCCAGTACTTC